The entry below gives a single T cell receptor (beta chain) sequence along with its context. This clonotype has only one observation. What this receptor recognizes is not known. No much larger clone is present one base from it, and per-base qualities are unavailable. One read amounts to weak evidence. The library was prepared using 5' RACE. TCRdb records Illumina HiSeq 2500 as the sequencer. A second PCR of 7 to 11 cycles was performed with a sample-barcoded 5' primer and a J-beta primer mix. A template-switch 5' adaptor carrying 12 random nucleotides introduced a unique molecular identifier onto each TCR beta cDNA molecule. Each sample yielded at least 3 million CDR3-containing paired-end reads. All of the RNA was converted into first-strand cDNA using the Mint cDNA synthesis kit, with a TRBC-specific oligonucleotide serving as the primer. Following uracil-DNA glycosylase treatment, a first 18-cycle PCR with universal primers M1SS and BC2_uni_R was performed on all cDNA. Regarding the original processing steps: For normalization, 1 million high-quality reads were randomly selected from each sample, with every read carrying a distinct molecular identifier. Instead of being binned into consensus sequences, reads with shared molecular identifiers were discarded. MiTCR, set to a Q25 quality threshold and the strictest error-elimination algorithm, was used for CDR3 identification, clonotype clustering and error correction. A nonparametric unseen species model with Euler transformation was used to estimate a lower bound on total TCR beta diversity. Clones were called with MiXCR by TCRdb after fastp trimmed the public reads at Q25, and only in-frame beta chains were retained. Rows with a matching CDR3 protein are joined into one entry that keeps the most common DNA and genes. These V and J calls rely on TCRdb rather than the paper's analysis. In all, the sample holds about 1.6 million distinct CDR3 sequences, and almost 35% of those were seen once. The ten most abundant clones make up around 11% of the sample.

The 39 donors, aged about 6 to 90 years, were systemically healthy Caucasian individuals from Russia. Each donor gave ten milliliters of peripheral blood, collected into EDTA-treated Vacutainer tubes. Ficoll-Paque density-gradient centrifugation was used to isolate PBMCs, with at least 7 million per sample. Total RNA, at least 6 micrograms per sample, was extracted from PBMCs with Trizol reagent. For every donor, an aliquot of PBMCs went through flow cytometry to measure the percentages of naive CD45RAhigh/CD27high T cells. This sample is drawn from a study of blood T cells in healthy people across ages (dated by TCRdb to the mid-2010s). For the wider study: In model experiments, template switching captured about one uniquely barcoded TCR beta cDNA molecule for every two T cells. Age-related changes in TCR beta repertoire diversity were measured in the study by deep sequencing normalized with unique cDNA molecular identifiers. The donors were split into four age groups: young (average about 16 years), middle-aged (over 35), aged (roughly 68) and long-lived (more than 80). To avoid experimental bias, donors of different ages were randomly spread across the sequencing lanes. For two donors (one aged 18 to 30 and one aged 80 or older), the study analyzed two additional independent replicas of 1 million unique cDNA reads from the same blood draw.

Study-wide conclusions, independent of this receptor: The percentage of naive T cells measured by flow cytometry correlated strongly with observed TCR beta diversity. Conclusive comparison of naive and antigen-experienced compartments was prevented by the profiling of bulk unsorted PBMCs. Compared with the aged group, the long-lived group had more naive CD4+ T cells, fewer expanded clones and increased TCR diversity, a pattern suggesting age selection. Donor CMV infection status was unknown, potentially confounding age-related changes in expanded clonotypes. As age increased, observed TCR beta diversity per million T cells dropped in a roughly linear way, and a significant reduction was already evident by age 40. Estimates of total diversity based on one million sequenced T cells were considered lower bounds and underestimates.

Including cysteine and phenylalanine, the CDR3 has 15 amino acids. Of all the DNA, just the CDR3 is kept, 45 bases in frame from base 1. CDR1 and CDR2, per the germline V gene, are SGHTA and FQGNSA. This TCR came from a woman in her thirties in good health. Recombination linked TRBV7-2 to TRBJ2-4; 7 central nucleotides agree with TRBD1. The end of the DNA aligns better with TRBJ2-7, so the J call may be wrong. Sequencing was done on a sample of blood. The CDR3 protein is CASSPGGRAFYEQYF. The nucleotides are TGTGCCAGCAGCCCAGGGGGACGAGCTTTCTACGAGCAGTACTTC.